Here is one TCR beta chain with its context. These data originate in a study of blood T cell repertoires in COVID-19. Turning to the study itself: Sites across the United States, Italy and Spain contributed samples from acute and convalescent COVID-19. T cells, B-cell-depleted T cells, or PBMCs provided the cDNA or gDNA that served as material.

In the original workflow: Estimation of nucleated cell counts was performed using reference gene primer amplification. Data came from immunoSEQ multiplex PCR; TCRdb stores just in-frame clones and leaves some out. From that table come the V and J calls and clone size; the DNA was used to work out D and trimming. Of 200,000 to 250,000 clones listed, around 86% were seen once; the top ten hold around 10%. The CDR3 is 15 residues long. V trimming: 3 bases; J trimming: 7 bases; junction bases outside the gene matches: 3. From germline, CDR1 is SGHVS and CDR2 FQNEAQ. Recruited during active infection, patients (from Seattle) were subsequently followed longitudinally.

This TCR derives from a man aged 45-65 years with COVID-19, enrolled during active disease. The rearrangement uses TRBV7-8 and TRBJ2-2, with 12 bases lining up with TRBD1. Sequenced sample: peripheral blood. CDR3 loop: CASSFRDRGLGELFF. The CDR3, as DNA: TGTGCCAGCAGCTTCCGGGACAGGGGGCTCGGGGAGCTGTTTTTT.